The text below deals with one TCR beta chain. There are 15 residues in the CDR3. V lost 5 bases, J lost 2 bases, and 4 bases stayed unmatched. Germline CDR1 is SNHLY and CDR2 is FYNNEI. The record originates from a study of blood T cell repertoires in COVID-19. The authors' processing: Nucleated cell number was recorded as an estimate derived from reference gene primer amplification. TCRdb keeps only in-frame clones here, not all; method: immunoSEQ multiplex PCR. The DNA was the basis for D and trimming; V, J and clone size are from that table. Of some 220,000 clones listed, less than 90% are singletons.

The chain recombines TRBV2 with TRBJ2-1, with 9 bases matching TRBD1. This TCR came from a woman in her sixties or seventies who had recovered from COVID-19. The sample consisted of peripheral blood. In DNA, the CDR3 is TGTGCCAGCAGTCTCGGGACAGGGCCCTACAATGAGCAGTTCTTC. Its protein is CASSLGTGPYNEQFF.